Below, 17 T cell receptor beta chains from the same sample are listed, as sequenced in a study of siplizumab effects on memory and regulatory T cells. Some clones are missing from TCRdb's copy, which holds only in-frame ones; the method was immunoSEQ multiplex PCR. The data show roughly 9,000 clones, approximately 70% seen once. The sample taken for sequencing was effector memory CD8+ T cells sorted from blood. Noted subset: unstimulated CD8+ effector memory T cells. These receptors all come from a human donor in good health.

V and J are TRBV6-1 and TRBJ1-1; D not certain. V was shortened by 2 bases and J by 1 base, with 17 bases between the two germline ends. The germline V gene has CDR1 MNHNS and CDR2 SASEGT. There are 17 residues in the CDR3. The CDR3 nucleotides are TGTGCCAGCAGTGAAATCCCCGCCGGGATGGAGAACACTGAAGCTTTCTTT. Its translation is CASSEIPAGMENTEAFF.

The chain recombines TRBV5-1 with TRBJ1-5; no definite D call. Germline values: CDR1 SGHRS, CDR2 YFSETQ. This CDR3 contains 12 residues. The ends were cut back, 5 bases at V and 2 bases at J, with 5 bases in the middle. CDR3 DNA sequence: TGCGCCAGCAGGAACGGCAATCAGCCCCAGCATTTT. It yields the protein CASRNGNQPQHF.

The rearrangement joins TRBV30 to TRBJ2-7, with 8 bases that match TRBD1. This CDR3 spans 14 amino acids. The ends lost 0 bases at V and 3 bases at J; junction bases unmatched: 4. Germline lookup yields CDR1 GTSNPN and CDR2 SVGIG (reference sequence). CDR3: CAWSVGTGDYEQYF. CDR3 DNA: TGTGCCTGGAGTGTAGGGACAGGCGACTACGAGCAGTACTTC.

A single count supports this clone. V gene TRBV9 combines with J gene TRBJ1-2; weak D call: TRBD1 (6 bases). CDR1 is SGDLS and CDR2 is YYNGEE in the germline V gene. V lost 0 bases to trimming and J lost 4 bases, with 13 bases between them. This CDR3 spans 15 amino acids. The CDR3, as DNA: TGTGCCAGCAGCGTAGCTTCCAGGGGTATCTATGGCTACACCTTC. Protein product: CASSVASRGIYGYTF.

The CDR3 region has the DNA TGCGCCAGCAGCCAAGCGGTTAGTGGGCTAGCGGAGCAAGAGACCCAGTACTTC. Residues: CASSQAVSGLAEQETQYF. The chain joins TRBV4-1 to TRBJ2-5; 7 positions agree with TRBD2. Germline CDR1 and CDR2: MGHRA and YSYEKL. V shed 1 base, J shed 2 bases, and the junction held 13 bases outside the gene matches. This CDR3 is built from 18 residues.

The chain combines TRBV5-1 with TRBJ1-1, with TRBD1 matching 8 bases. CDR1 and CDR2 (germline): SGHRS, YFSETQ. The V and J ends lost 4 bases and 2 bases, in that order; junction bases with no gene match: 4. The CDR3 runs to 14 residues. CDR3 bases: TGCGCCAGCAGCCCAGGACAGGGTAACACTGAAGCTTTCTTT. It translates to CASSPGQGNTEAFF.

The genes are TRBV11-2 and TRBJ2-7; D is perhaps TRBD1 or TRBD2 (6 bases each). CDR1 is SGHAT, CDR2 FQNNGV, per germline. V lost 8 bases to trimming and J lost 6 bases, with 14 bases between them. This CDR3 comprises 12 residues. CDR3 residues: CASQEGGGEQYF. The CDR3 DNA is TGTGCCAGCCAAGAGGGGGGTGGCGAGCAGTACTTC.

The chain carries TRBV7-9 and TRBJ2-3; D not certain. Trimming removed 3 bases from V and 0 bases from J, with 10 bases in between. CDR1 and CDR2 from the germline V gene are SEHNR and FQNEAQ (reference sequence). The CDR3 spans 15 residues. The CDR3 DNA sequence: TGTGCCAGCAGCTTGGTTCCTACTAGCACAGATACGCAGTATTTT. Its translation is CASSLVPTSTDTQYF. Full variable domain (missing parts from reference TRBV7-9 and TRBJ2-3): DTGVSQNPRHKITKRGQNVTFRCDPISEHNRLYWYRQTLGQGPEFLTYFQNEAQLEKSRLLSDRFSAERPKGSFSTLEIQRTEQGDSAMYLCASSLVPTSTDTQYFGPGTRLTVL.

This clone was seen more than once but under ten times. CDR3 DNA: TGCGCCAGCAGCCCGGACGGTAGCAATCAGCCCCAGCATTTT. Residues: CASSPDGSNQPQHF. V and J are TRBV4-1 and TRBJ1-5; D is unresolved. The CDR3 covers 14 residues. Germline assignment: CDR1 MGHRA and CDR2 YSYEKL. V was shortened by 4 bases and J by 0 bases, with 7 bases between the two germline ends.

The chain uses TRBV2 and TRBJ2-1; D could derive from TRBD1 or TRBD2 (5 bases each). Trimming removed 7 bases from V and 3 bases from J, with 13 bases in between. Germline lookup yields CDR1 SNHLY and CDR2 FYNNEI. This CDR3 is 14 amino acids long. The CDR3 loop reads CASKEKGSYNEQFF. CDR3 nucleotides: TGTGCCAGCAAGGAAAAGGGGAGCTACAATGAGCAGTTCTTC.

This chain connects TRBV6-6 to TRBJ2-3; D is uncertain. The CDR3 is 13 residues long. V lost 2 bases and J lost 0, with 3 bases in between. Looked up from germline, CDR1 is MNHNY and CDR2 is SVGAGI (reference sequence). CDR3 amino acids: CASSYDSTDTQYF. CDR3 sequence (DNA): TGTGCCAGCAGTTACGACAGCACAGATACGCAGTATTTT.

This sequence joins TRBV9 and TRBJ2-7, with D possibly being TRBD1 (6 bases). The V and J ends lost 1 base and 4 bases respectively, with 15 bases between them. Looked up from germline, CDR1 is SGDLS and CDR2 is YYNGEE. The CDR3 is made up of 15 amino acids. Here the CDR3 reads CASSVSPGAQYEQYF. CDR3 DNA sequence: TGTGCCAGCAGCGTAAGCCCAGGGGCCCAATACGAGCAGTACTTC.

The genes are TRBV4-2 and TRBJ2-7; D possibly corresponds to TRBD2 (6 bases). Trimming removed 5 bases at V and 0 bases at J, with 20 bases between. CDR3 length: 17 residues. From germline, CDR1 is LGHNA and CDR2 YNFKEQ. The CDR3 spells CASSFAMGLSNSYEQYF. The CDR3 DNA follows: TGTGCCAGCAGCTTCGCTATGGGACTGTCGAACTCCTACGAGCAGTACTTC.

This clone was counted once. This chain connects TRBV6-5 to TRBJ2-7, with D perhaps matching TRBD1 (6 bases). CDR1 is MNHEY and CDR2 is SVGAGI in the germline V gene. Trimming took off 6 bases at V and 2 bases at J, with 11 bases between the two ends. This CDR3 has 13 amino acids. The CDR3 spells CASSPGHTYEQYF. In DNA form, the CDR3 reads TGTGCCAGCAGCCCGGGACACACCTACGAGCAGTACTTC.

The V gene is TRBV7-9, the J gene TRBJ2-7; possible D gene TRBD1, 6 bases. The CDR3 spans 13 residues. Trimming took 3 bases from V and 3 from J, leaving 9 bases between them. Germline V gene data show CDR1 as SEHNR and CDR2 as FQNEAQ (reference sequence). CDR3 protein: CASSLRGIYEQYF. In nucleotides, the CDR3 is TGTGCCAGCAGCTTGAGGGGGATCTACGAGCAGTACTTC.

The V and J genes are TRBV6-1 and TRBJ2-1, with TRBD1 matching over 7 bases. V trimming: 3 bases; J trimming: 6 bases; junction bases outside the gene matches: 2. Germline V gene data show CDR1 as MNHNS and CDR2 as SASEGT. The CDR3 is made up of 13 amino acids. As DNA, the CDR3 is TGTGCCAGCAGTGACCCAGGGGGCAATGAGCAGTTCTTC. Translated: CASSDPGGNEQFF.

Many counts were recorded for this clone. The chain employs TRBV7-2 and TRBJ1-3; D is unclear. The CDR3 covers 15 residues. V was shortened by 1 base and J by 2 bases, with 9 bases between the two germline ends. In germline, CDR1 is SGHTA, CDR2 FQGNSA. The CDR3 loop reads CASSLDTGTGNTIYF. In DNA, the CDR3 is TGTGCCAGCAGCTTAGATACGGGGACTGGAAACACCATATATTTT. Based on the CDR3 plus reference TRBV7-2 and TRBJ1-3, the full variable domain is GAGVSQSPSNKVTEKGKDVELRCDPISGHTALYWYRQSLGQGLEFLIYFQGNSAPDKSGLPSDRFSAERTGGSVSTLTIQRTQQEDSAVYLCASSLDTGTGNTIYFGEGSWLTVV.